These T cell receptor beta chains were read from a single sample in a study of regulatory T cells in long-lasting Graves disease. TCRdb independently ran MiXCR on the multiplex PCR reads; one entry per CDR3 protein. The table lists under 450,000 distinct CDR3 sequences, about 10% of them singletons. These sequences were also reported in another study, on T cells in Graves' hyperthyroidism and ophthalmopathy.

The sequencing here drew on peripheral blood mononuclear cells (PBMCs), taken at new diagnosis, from a patient treated with antithyroid drugs. The receptors here all came from a woman between 18 and 29 years old with Graves disease. Each CDR3 is given with its conserved first and last residue. The order of the fields is CDR3 DNA, CDR3 protein, V gene, D gene, clone size, J gene. The D gene is left open where the match is weak. A clone size is listed for some rows: how often the clone was seen (once, few, many), or a class if it is expanded.

TGCAGTGCTAGAGAGGCAGGGGGGTTTGAGACCCAGTACTTC	CSAREAGGFETQYF	TRBV20-1	NA	many	TRBJ2-5
TGTGCCAGCAGCCTTAACAGGAACTATAACTATGGCTACACCTTC	CASSLNRNYNYGYTF	TRBV2	NA	many	TRBJ1-2
TGTGCCAGCAGCTTACAGGTTAGACTAGCCCACACAGATACGCAGTATTTT	CASSLQVRLAHTDTQYF	TRBV7-2	TRBD2	NA	TRBJ2-3
TGTGCCAGCAACTCCCCGTCGGGCGAGCAGTACTTC	CASNSPSGEQYF	TRBV13	NA	few	TRBJ2-7
TGTGCCAGCAGTTACAAGAGAAGCTCCTACGAGCAGTACTTC	CASSYKRSSYEQYF	TRBV6-5	NA	many	TRBJ2-7
TGTGCCAGCAAAACAGATTACTCTGGGGCCAACGTCCTGACTTTC	CASKTDYSGANVLTF	TRBV27	NA	many	TRBJ2-6
TGTGCCAGCAGCTTCCTTAGTTTCCACTTCGACAATGAGCAGTTCTTC	CASSFLSFHFDNEQFF	TRBV28	NA	many	TRBJ2-1
TGTGCCACCAGTGACCCGACTCATACTCACCCCCCAGCTCGTGGCTACACCTTC	CATSDPTHTHPPARGYTF	TRBV24-1	NA	many	TRBJ1-2
TGTGCCAGCAGCTTCCCACCCCCCCCCACTAGGAACACCGGGGAGCTGTTTTTT	CASSFPPPPTRNTGELFF	TRBV11-2	NA	many	TRBJ2-2
TGTGCCAGCAGTTTAGTACTAGCGGGTACCGGGGAGCTGTTTTTT	CASSLVLAGTGELFF	TRBV28	TRBD2	many	TRBJ2-2
TGTGCCAGCAAACGACTTGACAGGGGTAACTATGGCTACACCTTC	CASKRLDRGNYGYTF	TRBV6-1	TRBD1	many	TRBJ1-2
TGTGCCAGTAGTATAGCCCCGCCAGGACTAGCGGGAGCCGGGAGCTCCTACAATGAGCAGTTCTTC	CASSIAPPGLAGAGSSYNEQFF	TRBV19	TRBD2	NA	TRBJ2-1
TGTGCCAGCAGCTTAGAGGGGACTAGCGGGTTTATTCTTTTC	CASSLEGTSGFILF	TRBV11-2	TRBD2	many	TRBJ2-1
TGTGCCAGCAGTTTCAGCGGACTTAGCTACGAGCAGTACTTC	CASSFSGLSYEQYF	TRBV28	NA	many	TRBJ2-7
TGTGCCAGCAGCCCCGGGGCCCATGTTAACACCGGGGAGCTGTTTTTT	CASSPGAHVNTGELFF	TRBV5-6	NA	many	TRBJ2-2
TGTGCCAGCATTAGCGTACAGGGGTCCTACAATGAGCAGTTCTTC	CASISVQGSYNEQFF	TRBV11-2	TRBD1	few	TRBJ2-1
TGTGCCAGCAGCCAAAGAGGGAGCAGGAGGATTGAAAAACTGTTTTTT	CASSQRGSRRIEKLFF	TRBV13	NA	few	TRBJ1-4
TGTGCCAGCAGCCAAGATCGAGATAGTTCTCGCACAGATACGCAGTATTTT	CASSQDRDSSRTDTQYF	TRBV14	NA	NA	TRBJ2-3